This TCR beta chain was profiled in a study of CD8+ T cells in alopecia areata. Whole-study results and caveats: A large proportion of expanded lesional clones were detected persisting in scalp and blood during tofacitinib. Within the top 100, expanded CD8+ clones significantly decreased with tofacitinib, as did scalp clonality. Compared with normal scalp, lesional scalp had higher clonality and more expanded CD8+ clones.

This clone was observed a single time. Its antigen is undetermined. Extracted RNA was reverse transcribed, and the resulting cDNA served as sequencing template. Generated by immunoSEQ multiplex PCR, the TCRdb table keeps only in-frame clones and is missing some. The sample carries 170,000 or so clones, about 60% recorded once. The treatment was: oral pan-JAK inhibitor, 5-10 mg twice daily. Alopecia areata patients gave lesional scalp punch biopsies and peripheral blood samples. CDR1 and CDR2 from the germline V gene are GTSNPN and SVGIG (reference sequence). This CDR3 has 13 amino acids. Trimming took off 5 bases at V and 1 base at J, with 11 bases between the two ends.

This sample comprised CD8+ T cells sorted from blood, obtained at week 24, from a patient treated with tofacitinib. The source is a human donor with alopecia areata. The genes are TRBV30 and TRBJ1-1; D uncertain. CDR3 in DNA: TGTGCCTGGGACCGGGCTACGAACACTGAAGCTTTCTTT. This codes for CAWDRATNTEAFF.